Each of the 29 T cell receptor beta chains below was sequenced from the same sample in a study of blood T cell repertoires in COVID-19. Profiling relied on immunoSEQ multiplex PCR, and the TCRdb table lists in-frame clones only, not all of them. The data hold over 250,000 clones, with roughly four fifths observed a single time. The source material was PBMCs or T cells enriched from blood (not recorded which). The receptors stem from a man aged 35 to 55 who had been exposed to COVID-19.

The chain has TRBV15 and TRBJ1-1, with D hard to call. Per the germline V gene, CDR1 is LNHNV and CDR2 is YYDKDF (reference sequence). Between the trimmed V and J ends, which lost 1 base and 1 base, there was a span of 10 bases. The CDR3 spans 15 residues. For the CDR3, the DNA is TGTGCCACCAGCAGAGGCAGTCGGGAGAACACTGAAGCTTTCTTT. Encoded protein: CATSRGSRENTEAFF.

V is TRBV27 and J is TRBJ2-3; D is perhaps TRBD2 (5 bases). CDR1 is MNHEY and CDR2 is SMNVEV in the germline V gene (reference sequence). The CDR3 runs to 16 residues. Between the trimmed V and J ends, which lost 3 bases and 2 bases, there was a span of 15 bases. The chain's CDR3 is CASSFGSFINTDTQYF. Here the CDR3 DNA reads TGTGCCAGCAGTTTTGGGAGCTTCATTAACACAGATACGCAGTATTTT.

The V call is TRBV30, the J call TRBJ1-5, with 8 bases fitting TRBD1. CDR3 size: 15 residues. V shed 5 bases and J 7 bases; nucleotides not matched to a gene: 13. The germline V gene encodes CDR1 GTSNPN and CDR2 SVGIG (reference sequence). This CDR3 is CAWRIQGATFQPQHF. The CDR3 DNA sequence: TGTGCCTGGCGAATCCAGGGGGCGACTTTCCAGCCCCAGCATTTT.

This rearrangement joins TRBV3-1 (or the pseudogene TRBV3-2) to TRBJ2-2, with D uncertain. Trimming removed 0 bases at V and 4 bases at J, with 9 bases between. CDR3 length equals 15 residues. Germline loops: CDR1 LGHDT, CDR2 YNNKEL (reference sequence). The CDR3 spells CASSQDFTFTGELFF. In DNA, the CDR3 is TGTGCCAGCAGCCAAGATTTTACTTTCACCGGGGAGCTGTTTTTT.

This chain joins TRBV6-4 and TRBJ2-2; 7 nucleotides match TRBD1. Germline trimming cut 6 bases from V and 6 bases from J; bases unmatched to any gene: 7. The germline gives CDR1 MRHNA, CDR2 SNTAGT. The CDR3 covers 14 residues. CDR3 sequence (DNA): TGTGCCAGCAGCACAGGGGTAGGTGCCGGGGAGCTGTTTTTT. It specifies CASSTGVGAGELFF.

The gene calls are TRBV7-9 and TRBJ2-3; TRBD2 aligns across 7 bases. V trimming: 5 bases; J trimming: 0 bases; junction bases outside the gene matches: 5. Germline CDR1 reads SEHNR; CDR2 reads FQNEAQ (reference sequence). The length of the CDR3 is 15 residues. The CDR3 loop reads CASSGSGISTDTQYF. CDR3 DNA sequence: TGTGCCAGCAGCGGGAGCGGGATCAGCACAGATACGCAGTATTTT. Full variable domain (missing parts from reference TRBV7-9 and TRBJ2-3): DTGVSQNPRHKITKRGQNVTFRCDPISEHNRLYWYRQTLGQGPEFLTYFQNEAQLEKSRLLSDRFSAERPKGSFSTLEIQRTEQGDSAMYLCASSGSGISTDTQYFGPGTRLTVL.

With regard to this clone: Other DNA sequences within the sample encode an identical CDR3. This chain connects TRBV30 to TRBJ1-5; D perhaps matches TRBD1 (6 bases). CDR1 and CDR2 from the germline V gene are GTSNPN and SVGIG (reference sequence). This CDR3 contains 13 residues. Trimming removed 4 bases from V and 2 bases from J, with 9 bases in between. CDR3 residues: CAWNRVGNQPQHF. The CDR3 DNA sequence: TGTGCCTGGAACAGGGTTGGCAATCAGCCCCAGCATTTT.

CDR3 loop: CAWSGSGSQPQHF. Written as DNA, the CDR3 is TGTGCCTGGAGTGGGTCGGGAAGTCAGCCCCAGCATTTT. The chain recombines TRBV30 with TRBJ1-5; D is uncertain. Germline loops: CDR1 GTSNPN, CDR2 SVGIG (reference sequence). V was shortened by 1 base and J by 6 bases, with 10 bases between the two germline ends. CDR3 size: 13 residues.

The chain combines TRBV19 with TRBJ1-5; D gene uncertain. With 2 bases removed from V and 5 bases from J, the gap between germline ends came to 13 bases. This CDR3 spans 15 amino acids. CDR1 and CDR2 from the germline V gene are LNHDA and SQIVND (reference sequence). The CDR3 here is CASSISGRVDQPQHF. Written as DNA, the CDR3 is TGTGCCAGTAGTATATCGGGTCGCGTCGATCAGCCCCAGCATTTT.

The table lists this clone with a few counts. The rearrangement joins TRBV30 to TRBJ2-7, with D hard to call. With 5 bases removed from V and 0 bases from J, the gap between germline ends came to 17 bases. This CDR3 region has 15 residues. The germline V gene encodes CDR1 GTSNPN and CDR2 SVGIG (reference sequence). The CDR3 DNA is TGTGCCTGGGACTCTTCCACTACAAGCTCCTACGAGCAGTACTTC. Protein product: CAWDSSTTSSYEQYF.

V usage is TRBV24-1 and J usage is TRBJ2-5; possible D gene TRBD2, 5 bases. Germline V gives CDR1 KGHDR, CDR2 SFDVKD. This CDR3 has 13 amino acids. V was cut by 8 bases and J by 2 bases, with 11 bases left in between. CDR3 protein: CATNGVGQETQYF. The CDR3 coding sequence is TGTGCCACCAACGGGGTCGGACAAGAGACCCAGTACTTC.

The chain links TRBV7-3 to TRBJ2-6; 7 nucleotides align to TRBD2. The CDR3 runs to 16 residues. The junction had 4 bases not matched to a gene; V was cut back by 2 bases and J by 3 bases. Germline values: CDR1 SGHTA, CDR2 FQGTGA. CDR3: CASSLAGVHGANVLTF. CDR3 nucleotides: TGTGCCAGCAGCTTAGCGGGAGTTCATGGGGCCAACGTCCTGACTTTC.

This chain joins TRBV3-1 (or the pseudogene TRBV3-2) and TRBJ1-2; D remains unclear. Trimming took off 3 bases at V and 5 bases at J, with 13 bases between the two ends. Germline CDR1 and CDR2: LGHDT and YNNKEL (reference sequence). The length of the CDR3 is 14 residues. The CDR3 nucleotides read TGTGCCAGCAGCCAGGGTCGCCTCGGGTATGGCTACACCTTC. This codes for CASSQGRLGYGYTF.

This clone was counted once. The chain has TRBV5-6 and TRBJ2-7, with D perhaps TRBD2 (5 bases). Germline V gives CDR1 SGHDT, CDR2 YYEEEE. Trimming cost V 3 bases and J 3 bases, with 10 bases left between them. The CDR3 consists of 13 residues. CDR3 DNA: TGTGCCAGCAGCTGGACTCGCCTCTACGAGCAGTACTTC. This encodes CASSWTRLYEQYF.

This chain joins TRBV19 and TRBJ2-5, with D maybe TRBD1 (6 bases). Germline V gives CDR1 LNHDA, CDR2 SQIVND (reference sequence). The CDR3 sequence is 16 residues long. V lost 1 base, J lost 2 bases, and 14 bases lay in between. Here the CDR3 DNA reads TGTGCCAGTAGTATAGGGTCCGGGACAAATCAAGAGACCCAGTACTTC. Its protein is CASSIGSGTNQETQYF.

The rearrangement links TRBV2 to TRBJ2-2, with 7 bases identical to TRBD2. This CDR3 region has 14 residues. After removal of 5 bases from V and 5 bases from J, the junction contained 5 bases not matched to a gene. CDR1 is SNHLY, CDR2 FYNNEI, per germline. CDR3 DNA: TGTGCCAGCAGTTCGCAGGGAGGGACCGGGGAGCTGTTTTTT. It translates to CASSSQGGTGELFF. Combining the CDR3 with reference TRBV2 and TRBJ2-2 gives the whole variable domain EPEVTQTPSHQVTQMGQEVILRCVPISNHLYFYWYRQILGQKVEFLVSFYNNEISEKSEIFDDQFSVERPDGSNFTLKIRSTKLEDSAMYFCASSSQGGTGELFFGEGSRLTVL.

The genes are TRBV30 and TRBJ1-3; D might be TRBD1 (5 bases). Looked up from germline, CDR1 is GTSNPN and CDR2 is SVGIG (reference sequence). Trimming removed 5 bases from V and 0 bases from J, with 8 bases in between. The CDR3 has 13 residues. CDR3 in amino acids: CAWGGNSGNTIYF. The CDR3, as DNA: TGTGCCTGGGGGGGGAACTCTGGAAACACCATATATTTT.

V gene TRBV6-5 combines with J gene TRBJ2-3, with D unresolved. The germline CDR1 and CDR2 sequences are MNHEY and SVGAGI. The CDR3 is 13 amino acids. V was shortened by 4 bases and J by 7 bases, with 12 bases between the two germline ends. The CDR3 protein is CASSSAIANTQYF. The CDR3 region has the DNA TGTGCCAGCAGTTCTGCGATAGCAAATACGCAGTATTTT.

The chain is built from TRBV11-3 and TRBJ1-1, with D possibly matching TRBD1 (6 bases). CDR3 length: 15 amino acids. CDR1 is SGHNT and CDR2 is YENEEA in the germline V gene. V shed 5 bases and J shed 4 bases, with 17 bases lying between them. The CDR3, as DNA: TGTGCCAGCAGCGGGGGTGGGACAAGAGGCACTGAAGCTTTCTTT. It yields the protein CASSGGGTRGTEAFF. Full variable domain (missing parts from reference TRBV11-3 and TRBJ1-1): EAGVVQSPRYKIIEKKQPVAFWCNPISGHNTLYWYLQNLGQGPELLIRYENEEAVDDSQLPKDRFSAERLKGVDSTLKIQPAELGDSAVYLCASSGGGTRGTEAFFGQGTRLTVV.

This clone was counted between two and nine times. The chain employs TRBV30 and TRBJ1-5, with TRBD1 matching over 7 bases. The CDR3 consists of 13 residues. Germline CDR1 reads GTSNPN; CDR2 reads SVGIG (reference sequence). V shed 5 bases and J 1 base; nucleotides not matched to a gene: 2. The CDR3, as DNA: TGTGCCTGGGGGGGACAGAGCAATCAGCCCCAGCATTTT. Amino acid sequence: CAWGGQSNQPQHF.

This chain links TRBV10-3 with TRBJ2-3; 7 bases agree with TRBD1. Losses at the gene ends were 6 bases for V and 4 bases for J; bases not matched to a gene: 4. CDR1 and CDR2 (germline): ENHRY, SYGVKD. CDR3 length: 13 amino acids. CDR3 loop: CAIRTGQADTQYF. The CDR3 nucleotides are TGTGCCATCAGAACCGGACAGGCAGATACGCAGTATTTT.

V gene TRBV7-9 combines with J gene TRBJ2-1; 7 bases are shared with TRBD2. CDR1 is SEHNR and CDR2 is FQNEAQ in the germline V gene (reference sequence). The CDR3 contains 16 residues. The V gene end was trimmed by 5 bases and the J gene end by 6 bases; junction bases not matched to a gene: 13. The CDR3 is CASSPGGILLLNEQFF. The CDR3 coding sequence is TGTGCCAGCAGCCCCGGGGGGATTTTGCTACTCAATGAGCAGTTCTTC.

This chain joins TRBV12-3 or TRBV12-4 and TRBJ2-1; TRBD2 matches 9 bases. This CDR3 is built from 13 residues. V lost 8 bases to trimming and J lost 3 bases; unmatched junction nucleotides: 2. The DNA for the CDR3 is TGTGCCAGCGCGACTAGCGGCTACAATGAGCAGTTCTTC. Amino acids: CASATSGYNEQFF.

The rearrangement joins TRBV29-1 to TRBJ2-7, with unresolved D. Germline CDR1 is SQVTM and CDR2 is ANQGSEA. The CDR3 contains 13 residues. Deletions cut 6 bases from V and 1 base from J, with 13 bases between. The CDR3 DNA follows: TGCAGCGTGCAGGTATCCGCTTCCTACGAGCAGTACTTC. Translated, it gives CSVQVSASYEQYF.

The rearrangement links TRBV24-1 to TRBJ2-1; maybe TRBD2 (6 bases). V was pared by 9 bases and J by 5 bases, with 13 bases between. The length of the CDR3 is 13 residues. Looked up from germline, CDR1 is KGHDR and CDR2 is SFDVKD. This chain's CDR3 is CATGGDLNNEQFF. For the CDR3, the DNA is TGTGCCACCGGCGGGGATTTGAACAATGAGCAGTTCTTC.

This clone has ten or more counts. V and J are TRBV11-2 and TRBJ2-7; 10 bases are shared with TRBD2. Germline lookup yields CDR1 SGHAT and CDR2 FQNNGV. This CDR3 is 16 amino acids long. The V segment lost 3 bases and the J segment 7 bases; nucleotides outside the gene matches: 12. In DNA, the CDR3 is TGTGCCAGCAGCTTCGGGAGCGGGAGGGCCCTATTGGAGCAGTACTTC. This encodes CASSFGSGRALLEQYF.

The rearrangement uses TRBV2 and TRBJ1-5, with no clear D. Trimming pared 8 bases from V and 6 bases from J, leaving 17 bases between. Germline assignment: CDR1 SNHLY and CDR2 FYNNEI. The CDR3 extends over 14 amino acids. The CDR3 spells CASWSVGVGQPQHF. The DNA for the CDR3 is TGTGCCAGCTGGAGTGTCGGTGTAGGTCAGCCCCAGCATTTT.

This chain uses TRBV27 with TRBJ1-1; D might be TRBD1 (5 bases). The CDR3 consists of 14 residues. Trimming shortened V by 5 bases and J by 0 bases, and 10 bases separated the two germline ends. The germline CDR1 and CDR2 sequences are MNHEY and SMNVEV (reference sequence). This CDR3 reads CASSRRGLNTEAFF. DNA of the CDR3: TGTGCCAGCAGTAGGAGGGGTTTGAACACTGAAGCTTTCTTT.

This clone has a single count. This rearrangement joins TRBV27 to TRBJ1-3; unclear D gene. Germline CDR1 is MNHEY and CDR2 is SMNVEV (reference sequence). The V end was cut by 6 bases, the J end by 2 bases, with 11 bases between. The CDR3 contains 14 residues. The CDR3 coding sequence is TGTGCCAGCAGAGAGGGTGTTGCTGGAAACACCATATATTTT. Its translation: CASREGVAGNTIYF.